This T cell receptor (beta chain) was captured in a study of blood T cell repertoires in COVID-19. Study-level background: Material from acute and convalescent COVID-19 was sourced from the United States, Italy and Spain. PBMCs, B-cell-depleted T cells, or T cells were the source of the cDNA or gDNA that made up the material.

This CDR3 region has 14 residues. V gave up 4 bases and J gave up 5 bases; unmatched junction bases: 5. Germline CDR1 SGHRS, CDR2 YFSETQ. Seattle's cohort entered during active infection and was followed longitudinally. The repertoire was sequenced with immunoSEQ multiplex PCR; TCRdb's copy has only in-frame clones and lacks some. Of roughly 340,000 clones in the sample, almost 90% were seen once. The sequenced material came from peripheral blood. The TCR was taken from a woman in her 70s with COVID-19, enrolled during active disease. The V gene is TRBV5-1, the J gene TRBJ1-4; TRBD1 matches at 7 bases. The CDR3 sequence is CASSVQGLNEKLFF. As DNA, the CDR3 is TGCGCCAGCAGCGTACAGGGGCTAAATGAAAAACTGTTTTTT. The full variable domain, in which reference TRBV5-1 and TRBJ1-4 provide the parts outside the CDR3, is KAGVTQTPRYLIKTRGQQVTLSCSPISGHRSVSWYQQTPGQGLQFLFEYFSETQRNKGNFPGRFSGRQFSNSRSEMNVSTLELGDSALYLCASSVQGLNEKLFFGSGTQLSVL.